Shown below are 21 T cell receptor beta chains from a single sample sequenced in a study of blood T cell repertoires in COVID-19. The method was immunoSEQ multiplex PCR; TCRdb's version includes in-frame clones alone and lacks a portion of them. Among 200,000 to 250,000 clones listed, nearly 90% were seen once. Sample: PBMCs or T cells enriched from blood (not recorded which). The source of these receptors is a man in his thirties or forties who had been exposed to COVID-19.

This clone was seen more than once but under ten times. The chain couples TRBV19 to TRBJ1-6, with TRBD1 identical over 7 bases. In germline, CDR1 is LNHDA, CDR2 SQIVND (reference sequence). CDR3 length: 17 amino acids. The V gene end was trimmed by 0 bases and the J gene end by 6 bases; junction bases not matched to a gene: 8. DNA of the CDR3: TGTGCCAGTAGTATAGATCCACGTCGACAGGGTAATTCACCCCTCCACTTT. Protein sequence: CASSIDPRRQGNSPLHF.

This clone was found a few times. This sequence joins TRBV5-1 and TRBJ2-5, with TRBD2 matching 9 bases. Germline V gene lookup returns CDR1 SGHRS and CDR2 YFSETQ. The V segment lost 7 bases and the J segment 2 bases; nucleotides outside the gene matches: 18. CDR3 length: 18 residues. CDR3 bases: TGCGCCAGCCGCAACGCGGGGGGGGCCGTATCTAGACAAGAGACCCAGTACTTC. Its protein is CASRNAGGAVSRQETQYF.

V and J are TRBV12-5 and TRBJ1-3, with a weak D call TRBD1 (6 bases). Per germline, CDR1 LGHNT and CDR2 FRNRAP. Trimming took off 6 bases at V and 0 bases at J, with 21 bases between the two ends. The CDR3 is made up of 18 amino acids. The CDR3 nucleotides are TGTGCTAGTGGCCTAGGTTCGGGGGGCCTGAGCTCTGGAAACACCATATATTTT. Amino acids: CASGLGSGGLSSGNTIYF.

There are a few counts of this clone. The V gene is TRBV2, the J gene TRBJ2-3; TRBD1 matches 7 bases. The CDR3 loop spans 12 amino acids. Trimming removed 10 bases from V and 1 base from J; junction bases left unmatched: 2. Germline V gene data show CDR1 as SNHLY and CDR2 as FYNNEI. The CDR3 loop reads CATGQGTDTQYF. The CDR3 DNA reads as TGTGCCACCGGACAGGGCACAGATACGCAGTATTTT.

The genes are TRBV5-1 and TRBJ1-2; D call uncertain. The germline gives CDR1 SGHRS, CDR2 YFSETQ. V shed 2 bases and J shed 2 bases, with 10 bases lying between them. The CDR3 spans 14 residues. The CDR3 loop reads CASSFSDGNYGYTF. The CDR3 coding sequence is TGCGCCAGCAGCTTCAGCGACGGAAACTATGGCTACACCTTC. The full variable domain, in which reference TRBV5-1 and TRBJ1-2 provide the parts outside the CDR3, is KAGVTQTPRYLIKTRGQQVTLSCSPISGHRSVSWYQQTPGQGLQFLFEYFSETQRNKGNFPGRFSGRQFSNSRSEMNVSTLELGDSALYLCASSFSDGNYGYTFGSGTRLTVV.

The gene calls are TRBV10-2 and TRBJ2-3, with TRBD1 identical over 12 bases. The germline V gene has CDR1 WSHSY and CDR2 SAAADI. V dropped 10 bases and J dropped 7; count of bases not matched to a gene: 12. The CDR3 is 15 residues long. Written as DNA, the CDR3 is TGCGCCACCGACACTGGGACAGGGGGCAAAAATACGCAGTATTTT. Translated, it gives CATDTGTGGKNTQYF.

The J gene is TRBJ1-5, the V gene TRBV5-6; no clear D. Germline CDR1 is SGHDT and CDR2 is YYEEEE. V was trimmed by 0 bases and J by 1 base, leaving 8 bases between them. This CDR3 has 15 residues. CDR3 nucleotides: TGTGCCAGCAGCTTGGGACAAGAAAGCAATCAGCCCCAGCATTTT. It specifies CASSLGQESNQPQHF.

The V call is TRBV9, the J call TRBJ2-3; 9 bases are shared with TRBD2. The ends lost 3 bases at V and 1 base at J; junction bases unmatched: 9. The germline V gene encodes CDR1 SGDLS and CDR2 YYNGEE. The CDR3 sequence is 17 residues long. The CDR3 loop reads CASSDPLAGARTDTQYF. The DNA for the CDR3 is TGTGCCAGCAGCGATCCCTTAGCGGGGGCCCGCACAGATACGCAGTATTTT.

The chain is built from TRBV28 and TRBJ2-1; 8 nucleotides align to TRBD1. The CDR3 has 14 amino acids. Germline CDR1 is MDHEN and CDR2 is SYDVKM. V lost 7 bases, J lost 6 bases, and 8 bases stayed unmatched. The chain's CDR3 is CASTRTGILNEQFF. The CDR3, as DNA: TGTGCCAGCACCCGGACAGGGATTCTCAATGAGCAGTTCTTC. Full variable domain (outside the CDR3, taken from reference TRBV28 and TRBJ2-1): DVKVTQSSRYLVKRTGEKVFLECVQDMDHENMFWYRQDPGLGLRLIYFSYDVKMKEKGDIPEGYSVSREKKERFSLILESASTNQTSMYLCASTRTGILNEQFFGPGTRLTVL.

This clone was seen once. The V call is TRBV27, the J call TRBJ2-3; D is undetermined. Germline CDR1 reads MNHEY; CDR2 reads SMNVEV (reference sequence). The CDR3 spans 16 residues. V dropped 2 bases and J dropped 1 base, with 13 bases sitting between them. The CDR3, as DNA: TGTGCCAGCAGTTTAAGGTTCAAACGGGGCACAGATACGCAGTATTTT. The encoded protein is CASSLRFKRGTDTQYF.

The chain couples TRBV2 to TRBJ1-2, with TRBD1 as a possible D gene (5 bases). V was shortened by 3 bases and J by 4 bases, with 9 bases between the two germline ends. The CDR3 is 13 amino acids. In germline, CDR1 is SNHLY, CDR2 FYNNEI. The CDR3 loop is CASSDGHSYGYTF. CDR3 in DNA: TGTGCCAGCAGTGACGGACACAGCTATGGCTACACCTTC.

The J gene is TRBJ2-5, the V gene TRBV6-1; 8 bases match TRBD2. CDR1 and CDR2 (germline): MNHNS, SASEGT. The trim removed 1 base at V and 5 bases at J, leaving 9 bases unmatched. The CDR3 has 16 residues. The chain's CDR3 is CASSEDDGRGYETQYF. As DNA, the CDR3 is TGTGCCAGCAGTGAAGACGACGGGAGGGGCTATGAGACCCAGTACTTC.

The chain uses TRBV4-1 and TRBJ1-5; D gene ambiguous. Germline V gives CDR1 MGHRA, CDR2 YSYEKL. Trimming shortened V by 1 base and J by 6 bases, and 7 bases separated the two germline ends. The CDR3 runs to 13 residues. The CDR3 DNA reads as TGCGCCAGCAGCCAAGTCCTCCCTCAGCCCCAGCATTTT. It yields the protein CASSQVLPQPQHF.

This chain links TRBV7-9 with TRBJ1-2; 11 nucleotides line up with TRBD1. This CDR3 spans 16 amino acids. The V and J ends lost 2 bases and 1 base, in that order; junction bases with no gene match: 3. Germline CDR1 SEHNR, CDR2 FQNEAQ (reference sequence). Written as DNA, the CDR3 is TGTGCCAGCAGCTTAAGGACAGGGGGCTTTAACTATGGCTACACCTTC. Amino acids: CASSLRTGGFNYGYTF.

The rearrangement joins TRBV6-1 to TRBJ1-4; perhaps TRBD1 as D (6 bases). Deletions cut 3 bases from V and 7 bases from J, with 12 bases between. CDR3 length equals 14 residues. The germline CDR1 and CDR2 sequences are MNHNS and SASEGT. This CDR3 reads CASSEWGRGEKLFF. Written as DNA, the CDR3 is TGTGCCAGCAGTGAGTGGGGGCGCGGTGAAAAACTGTTTTTT.

This rearrangement joins TRBV11-2 to TRBJ2-5, with D possibly being TRBD1 (6 bases). Deletions cut 5 bases from V and 2 bases from J, with 12 bases between. The CDR3 contains 14 residues. Germline assignment: CDR1 SGHAT and CDR2 FQNNGV. In nucleotides, the CDR3 is TGTGCCAGCAGCCCCCGGACAGTACAAGAGACCCAGTACTTC. Its translation is CASSPRTVQETQYF.

J is TRBJ1-1 and V is TRBV9; no clear D gene. The germline V gene has CDR1 SGDLS and CDR2 YYNGEE. CDR3 length equals 14 residues. V gave up 0 bases and J gave up 6 bases, with 12 bases separating them. The CDR3 protein is CASSVATTAPEAFF. The CDR3 DNA reads TGTGCCAGCAGCGTAGCCACTACGGCCCCTGAAGCTTTCTTT.

The chain links TRBV14 to TRBJ1-3; possible D gene TRBD1, 5 bases. The CDR3 has 15 residues. V lost 0 bases, J lost 4 bases, and 10 bases lay in between. Per the germline V gene, CDR1 is SGHDN and CDR2 is FVKESK. CDR3 in DNA: TGTGCCAGCAGCCAAGATATGGGGCGAGGAAACACCATATATTTT. Translation: CASSQDMGRGNTIYF.

The V gene is TRBV7-9, the J gene TRBJ1-3; D unresolved. V lost 8 bases to trimming and J lost 0 bases, with 20 bases between them. The germline gives CDR1 SEHNR, CDR2 FQNEAQ (reference sequence). The CDR3 contains 17 residues. This chain's CDR3 is CASFPRGSQISGNTIYF. For the CDR3, the DNA is TGTGCCAGCTTCCCCCGAGGCAGCCAGATCTCTGGAAACACCATATATTTT.

This clone was detected once. DNA of the CDR3: TGCGCCAGCAGCCAGGGTTTCTATGGCTACACCTTC. Translating it yields CASSQGFYGYTF. The rearrangement links TRBV5-1 to TRBJ1-2; tentative D call: TRBD1 (5 bases). The CDR3 extends over 12 amino acids. The V end lost 4 bases, the J end lost 4 bases, and 8 bases lay between the germline ends. Germline V CDR1 and CDR2: SGHRS, YFSETQ. Supplemented by reference TRBV5-1 and TRBJ1-2, the full variable domain reads KAGVTQTPRYLIKTRGQQVTLSCSPISGHRSVSWYQQTPGQGLQFLFEYFSETQRNKGNFPGRFSGRQFSNSRSEMNVSTLELGDSALYLCASSQGFYGYTFGSGTRLTVV.

This chain joins TRBV19 and TRBJ2-1; 8 bases are shared with TRBD2. V lost 1 base to trimming and J lost 4 bases; unmatched junction nucleotides: 6. Germline loops: CDR1 LNHDA, CDR2 SQIVND (reference sequence). This CDR3 contains 16 residues. CDR3 amino acids: CASSIASGGGYNEQFF. CDR3 nucleotide sequence: TGTGCCAGTAGTATAGCATCAGGCGGGGGGTACAATGAGCAGTTCTTC.